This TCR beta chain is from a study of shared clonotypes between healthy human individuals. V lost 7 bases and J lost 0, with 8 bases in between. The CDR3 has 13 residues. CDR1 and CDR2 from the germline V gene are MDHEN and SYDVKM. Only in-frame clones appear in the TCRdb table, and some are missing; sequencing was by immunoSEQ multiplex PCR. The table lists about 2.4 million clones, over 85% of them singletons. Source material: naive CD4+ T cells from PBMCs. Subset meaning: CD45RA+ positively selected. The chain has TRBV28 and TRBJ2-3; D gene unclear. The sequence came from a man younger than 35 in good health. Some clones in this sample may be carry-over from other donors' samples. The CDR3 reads CASTLSSTDTQYF. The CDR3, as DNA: TGTGCCAGCACCCTATCAAGCACAGATACGCAGTATTTT. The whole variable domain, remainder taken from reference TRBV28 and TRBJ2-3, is DVKVTQSSRYLVKRTGEKVFLECVQDMDHENMFWYRQDPGLGLRLIYFSYDVKMKEKGDIPEGYSVSREKKERFSLILESASTNQTSMYLCASTLSSTDTQYFGPGTRLTVL.